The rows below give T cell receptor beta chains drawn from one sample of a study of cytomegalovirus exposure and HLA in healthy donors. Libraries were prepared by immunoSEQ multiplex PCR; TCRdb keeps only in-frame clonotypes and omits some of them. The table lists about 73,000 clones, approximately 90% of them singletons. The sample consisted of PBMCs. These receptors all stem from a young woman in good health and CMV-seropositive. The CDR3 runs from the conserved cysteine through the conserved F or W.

CASSQATGAHSGNTIYF,TRBJ1-3,TRBV4-3
CASNSRTDGYTF,TRBJ1-2,TRBV2
CASSTGATNEKLFF,TRBJ1-4,TRBV19
CASSPALRGYTF,TRBJ1-2,TRBV7-9
CASSDGHTTYNEQFF,TRBJ2-1,TRBV6-4
CASSLGLTGVNQETQYF,TRBJ2-5,TRBV11-2
CATGVGANYGYTF,TRBJ1-2,TRBV10-3
CASSTGLFQYF,TRBJ2-7,TRBV6-1
CASSLGQGAAIQYF,TRBJ2-4,TRBV5-6
CASSRTQGGDEKLFF,TRBJ1-4,TRBV4-3
CSVDRRAGGTDTQYF,TRBJ2-3,TRBV29-1
CASTRTGGSRYNEQFF,TRBJ2-1,TRBV19
CASSQVSVSGNTIYF,TRBJ1-3,TRBV4-1
CASSQGQGATYEQYF,TRBJ2-7,TRBV4-3
CASSQDVAGASEAFF,TRBJ1-1,TRBV4-1
CASSDRQGPPPNTEAFF,TRBJ1-1,TRBV7-8
CASSQVGIGQGPYGYTF,TRBJ1-2,TRBV4-2
CAWSAGTVVVEAFF,TRBJ1-1,TRBV30
CASSDQGAGQPQHF,TRBJ1-5,TRBV19
CASSLALENYGYTF,TRBJ1-2,TRBV7-9
CASRDIGATNEQFF,TRBJ2-1,TRBV10-2
CASSEGAGTDTQYF,TRBJ2-3,TRBV2
CASSQDGDIAGANVLTF,TRBJ2-6,TRBV4-1
CASSEGPQEGPSKEQFF,TRBJ2-1,TRBV9
CASSYSSGGASYEQYF,-,TRBV7-6
CASSATGTDFNQPQHF,TRBJ1-5,TRBV27
CASSYSGQNTGELFF,TRBJ2-2,TRBV6-5
CASSRVDSPYEKLFF,TRBJ1-4,TRBV7-2
CASSRYRDNTNEKLFF,TRBJ1-4,TRBV11-2
CASSSRTTMTPYNEQFF,TRBJ2-1,TRBV13
CASSSGLEQFF,TRBJ2-1,TRBV6-6
CASSVDLAGVVETQYF,TRBJ2-5,TRBV9
CASSQVLQGSYNEQFF,TRBJ2-1,TRBV4-3
CASSADRGRLFGYTF,TRBJ1-2,TRBV5-4
CASSLVSGRAGEQFF,TRBJ2-1,TRBV7-2
CAWSVRTLDIQYF,TRBJ2-4,TRBV30
CASSVSGSSYNEQFF,TRBJ2-1,TRBV7-7
CASSVQGRTNEKLFF,TRBJ1-4,TRBV2
CASSSTPGQGKSGANVLTF,TRBJ2-6,TRBV11-3